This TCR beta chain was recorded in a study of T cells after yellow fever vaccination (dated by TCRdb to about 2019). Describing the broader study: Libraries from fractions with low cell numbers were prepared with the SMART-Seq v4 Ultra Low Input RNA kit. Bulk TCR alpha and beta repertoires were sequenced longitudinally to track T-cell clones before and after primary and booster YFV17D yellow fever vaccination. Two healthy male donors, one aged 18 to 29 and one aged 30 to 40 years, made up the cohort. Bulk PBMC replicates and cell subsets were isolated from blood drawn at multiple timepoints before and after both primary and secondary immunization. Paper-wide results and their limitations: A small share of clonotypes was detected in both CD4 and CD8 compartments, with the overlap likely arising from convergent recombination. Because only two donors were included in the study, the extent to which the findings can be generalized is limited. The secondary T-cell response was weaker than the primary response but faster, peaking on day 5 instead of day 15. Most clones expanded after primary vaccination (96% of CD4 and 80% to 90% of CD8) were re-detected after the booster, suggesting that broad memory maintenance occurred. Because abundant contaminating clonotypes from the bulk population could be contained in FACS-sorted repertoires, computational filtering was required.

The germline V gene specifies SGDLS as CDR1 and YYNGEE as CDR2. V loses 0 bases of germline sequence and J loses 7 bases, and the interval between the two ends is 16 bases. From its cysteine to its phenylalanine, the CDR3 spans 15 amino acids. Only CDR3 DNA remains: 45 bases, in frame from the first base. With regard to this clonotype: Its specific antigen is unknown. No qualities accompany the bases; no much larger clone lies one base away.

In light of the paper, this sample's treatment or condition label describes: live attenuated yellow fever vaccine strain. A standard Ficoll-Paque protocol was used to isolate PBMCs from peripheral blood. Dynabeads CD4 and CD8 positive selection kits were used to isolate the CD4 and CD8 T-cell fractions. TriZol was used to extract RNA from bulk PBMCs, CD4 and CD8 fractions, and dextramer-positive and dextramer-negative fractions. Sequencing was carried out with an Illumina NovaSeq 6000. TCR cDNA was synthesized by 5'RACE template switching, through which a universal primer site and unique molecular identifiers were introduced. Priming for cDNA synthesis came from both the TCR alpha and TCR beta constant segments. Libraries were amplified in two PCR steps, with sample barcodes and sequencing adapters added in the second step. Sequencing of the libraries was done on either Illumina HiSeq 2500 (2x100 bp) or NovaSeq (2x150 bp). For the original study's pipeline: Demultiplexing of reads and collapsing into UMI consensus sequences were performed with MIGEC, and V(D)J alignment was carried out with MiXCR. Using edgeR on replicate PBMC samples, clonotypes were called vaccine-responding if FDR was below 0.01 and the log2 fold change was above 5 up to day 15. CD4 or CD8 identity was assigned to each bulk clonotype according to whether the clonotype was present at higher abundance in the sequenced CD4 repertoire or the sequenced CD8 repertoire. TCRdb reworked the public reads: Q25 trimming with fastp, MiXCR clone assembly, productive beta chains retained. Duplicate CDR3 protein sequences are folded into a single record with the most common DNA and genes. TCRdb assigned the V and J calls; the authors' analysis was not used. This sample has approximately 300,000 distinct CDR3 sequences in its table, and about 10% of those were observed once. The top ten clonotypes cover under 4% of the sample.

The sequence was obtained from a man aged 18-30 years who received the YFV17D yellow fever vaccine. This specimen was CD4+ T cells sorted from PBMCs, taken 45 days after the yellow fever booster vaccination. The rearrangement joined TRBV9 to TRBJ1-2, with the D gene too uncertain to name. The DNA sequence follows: TGTGCCAGCAGCGTAGGCCGTCAAACCTCGGGTGGCTACACCTTC. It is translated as CASSVGRQTSGGYTF.